The T cell receptor (beta chain) under discussion was sequenced for a study of blood T cells in healthy people across ages. Study-wide points: Donors of long life had a larger count of naive CD4+ cells and greater diversity than aged donors.

Worth noting for this clonotype: The target antigen is unknown.

A second roughly 6 to 11 cycle PCR used barcoded and J-beta primers. TCRdb reanalysed the 5' RACE reads using MiXCR and keeps one entry per CDR3 protein. The sample shows about 640,000 distinct CDR3 sequences, about 54% of them seen only once. Sequencing input: blood. The receptor comes from a man aged 60 to 69 in good health.

Here the CDR3 reads CSATLGTVNTEAFF. CDR3 in DNA: TGCAGTGCTACCCTAGGGACAGTGAACACTGAAGCTTTCTTT. This sequence joins TRBV20-1 and TRBJ1-1; 7 bases align to TRBD1. Germline V gene lookup returns CDR1 DFQATT and CDR2 SNEGSKA (reference sequence). With 4 bases clipped from V and 0 bases from J, the junction kept 5 bases outside the gene matches. This CDR3 is 14 amino acids long.